The clone carrying this T cell receptor (beta chain) was counted once. Its matching antigen is unknown. Germline V lookup: CDR1 DFQATT, CDR2 SNEGSKA (reference sequence). V was cut by 6 bases and J by 2 bases, with 20 bases left in between. The CDR3 covers 16 residues. This specimen comes from a study of blood T cells in healthy people across ages. Study outcomes and limitations: The authors considered diversity estimates from one million T cells to be underestimates. Measured against age, TCR beta diversity per million T cells decreased in a roughly linear manner.

With a J-beta primer mix and a sample-barcoded 5' primer, a second PCR ran 7 to 11 cycles. TCRdb re-called the 5' RACE reads through MiXCR, storing one row per CDR3 protein. This table has roughly 1.9 million distinct CDR3 sequences, roughly 43% appearing once. The sequence derives from a human donor in good health. The rearrangement links TRBV20-1 to TRBJ1-5, with D maybe TRBD1 (6 bases). Material: blood. The CDR3 is CSAVHLGTPGNQPQHF. The CDR3 coding sequence is TGCAGTGCCGTTCATCTCGGGACACCTGGCAATCAGCCCCAGCATTTT.